Following are 19 T cell receptor beta chains from one sample sequenced in a study of T cells in Graves' hyperthyroidism and ophthalmopathy. The investigators amplified TCR beta CDR3 regions from RNA transcripts. Using the HTBI primer set, a first-round RT-PCR was run on the TCR CDR3. TCRdb independently ran MiXCR on the multiplex PCR reads; one entry per CDR3 protein. The table has some 180,000 distinct CDR3 sequences, roughly 17% seen once. The sample was blood. The receptors here all came from a woman in her forties or fifties with Graves' hyperthyroidism.

The genes are TRBV5-5 and TRBJ1-3, with TRBD1 as a possible D gene (5 bases). The CDR3 is 15 residues long. Germline V CDR1 and CDR2: SGHKS, YYEKEE (reference sequence). The V gene lost 4 bases and the J gene lost 0 bases, with 11 bases spanning the gap. In DNA form, the CDR3 reads TGTGCCAGCAGCCCGGGACGGACCTCTGGAAACACCATATATTTT. Its translation: CASSPGRTSGNTIYF.

This clonotype was counted between two and nine times. V gene TRBV28 combines with J gene TRBJ2-6; a possible D gene is TRBD2 (6 bases). The germline CDR1 and CDR2 sequences are MDHEN and SYDVKM. V lost 6 bases to trimming and J lost 2 bases, with 14 bases between them. There are 16 residues in the CDR3. The CDR3, as DNA: TGTGCCAGCAGCCAGGTGGAGGGCGCTGGGGCCAACGTCCTGACTTTC. Residues: CASSQVEGAGANVLTF.

This clonotype has ten or more counts. The chain carries TRBV27 and TRBJ2-3, with 9 bases matching TRBD2. The CDR3 is 18 amino acids. Looked up from germline, CDR1 is MNHEY and CDR2 is SMNVEV (reference sequence). Germline trimming cut 0 bases from V and 0 bases from J; bases unmatched to any gene: 7. CDR3: CASSLSPWTSASTDTQYF. DNA of the CDR3: TGTGCCAGCAGTTTATCTCCATGGACTAGCGCTAGCACAGATACGCAGTATTTT.

In regard to this clonotype: A much larger clone is a single base away; this may be a read error. V usage is TRBV7-9 and J usage is TRBJ1-5; 9 positions match TRBD1. There are 16 residues in the CDR3. Trimming took 2 bases from V and 5 from J; bases not matched to a gene: 7. Per the germline V gene, CDR1 is SEHNR and CDR2 is FQNEAQ (reference sequence). This CDR3 reads CASSLWGTGLDQPQHF. CDR3 sequence (DNA): TGTGCCAGCAGCTTATGGGGGACAGGGCTCGATCAGCCCCAGCATTTT. The variable domain in full, completed from reference TRBV7-9 and TRBJ1-5, reads DTGVSQNPRHKITKRGQNVTFRCDPISEHNRLYWYRQTLGQGPEFLTYFQNEAQLEKSRLLSDRFSAERPKGSFSTLEIQRTEQGDSAMYLCASSLWGTGLDQPQHFGDGTRLSIL.

The table lists this clonotype with many counts. The chain combines TRBV12-3 or TRBV12-4 with TRBJ2-7; the match to TRBD1 covers 8 bases. This CDR3 comprises 12 residues. Trimming cost V 5 bases and J 9 bases; bases outside gene matches: 6. For the CDR3, the DNA is TGTGCCAGCAGTCCCTTAGGGACAGGGCAGTACTTC. The encoded protein is CASSPLGTGQYF.

There are a few counts of this clonotype. The J gene is TRBJ2-1, the V gene TRBV7-3; perhaps TRBD1 as D (6 bases). Deletions cut 1 base from V and 2 bases from J, with 12 bases between. This CDR3 comprises 16 residues. Germline-derived CDR1 and CDR2 are SGHTA and FQGTGA. The CDR3 region has the DNA TGTGCCAGCAGCTTAAGCCGGGACATCCCCTACAATGAGCAGTTCTTC. This codes for CASSLSRDIPYNEQFF.

The chain links TRBV7-9 to TRBJ2-1, with D possibly being TRBD2 (5 bases). Germline CDR1 is SEHNR and CDR2 is FQNEAQ (reference sequence). This CDR3 has 16 amino acids. V shed 5 bases and J shed 8 bases, with 22 bases lying between them. The DNA of the CDR3 is TGTGCCAGCAGCAACATGATTAGCGCCCTAAGGGATGAGCAGTTCTTC. Protein sequence: CASSNMISALRDEQFF.

This chain links TRBV7-9 with TRBJ2-2; D not resolved. CDR1 is SEHNR and CDR2 is FQNEAQ in the germline V gene (reference sequence). The CDR3 is made up of 15 amino acids. Trimming left V 0 bases short and J 3 bases short, with 8 bases between. CDR3 DNA: TGTGCCAGCAGCTTAGCTAGGGCGGACACCGGGGAGCTGTTTTTT. This translates into CASSLARADTGELFF.

This clonotype was detected a few times. The chain links TRBV13 to TRBJ2-3; 8 bases line up with TRBD2. Per germline, CDR1 PRHDT and CDR2 FYEKMQ (reference sequence). J gave up 4 bases and V 5 bases, and 8 bases lay outside the gene matches. The CDR3 runs to 15 residues. The CDR3 bases are TGTGCCAGCAGCCCCCCAGCGGGAGCGGCAGATACGCAGTATTTT. It specifies CASSPPAGAADTQYF.

About this clonotype itself: One end of the junction varies from germline; a read error may be responsible. The V and J genes are TRBV27 and TRBJ2-1, with D possibly being TRBD2 (5 bases). The CDR3 is 16 residues long. Germline V gene data show CDR1 as MNHEY and CDR2 as SMNVEV (reference sequence). The CDR3: CASSLYSTVDYNEQSF. CDR3 bases: TGTGCCAGCAGTTTATATTCTACGGTTGACTACAATGAGCAGTCCTTC.

The sample holds many counts of this clonotype. This rearrangement joins TRBV20-1 to TRBJ2-5, with D maybe TRBD2 (5 bases). The V and J ends lost 3 bases and 8 bases respectively, with 13 bases between them. Per germline, CDR1 DFQATT and CDR2 SNEGSKA (reference sequence). The length of the CDR3 is 12 residues. Here the CDR3 reads CSARPSLATQYF. The CDR3 DNA sequence: TGCAGTGCTAGGCCCTCCCTAGCCACCCAGTACTTC.

This clonotype was recorded at least ten times. The rearrangement uses TRBV3-1 and TRBJ2-3; 10 nucleotides line up with TRBD1. CDR1 and CDR2 (germline): LGHDT, YNNKEL (reference sequence). V shed 4 bases and J 8 bases; nucleotides not matched to a gene: 12. The CDR3 covers 16 residues. For the CDR3, the DNA is TGTGCCAGCAGCCCACGGGACAGGGGACGTAGTGCTACGCAGTATTTT. This sequence encodes CASSPRDRGRSATQYF.

The table lists this clonotype with a few counts. The V gene is TRBV30, the J gene TRBJ1-5; D might be TRBD1 (6 bases). This CDR3 has 15 amino acids. Trimming took 0 bases from V and 1 from J, leaving 10 bases between them. Germline loops: CDR1 GTSNPN, CDR2 SVGIG (reference sequence). DNA of the CDR3: TGTGCCTGGAGTGTACAGGGTGGCAGCAATCAGCCCCAGCATTTT. Amino acids: CAWSVQGGSNQPQHF.

The table lists this clonotype with many counts. The gene calls are TRBV4-1 and TRBJ2-1; the D is unclear. This CDR3 region has 13 residues. The V and J ends lost 1 base and 2 bases respectively, with 3 bases between them. Germline-derived CDR1 and CDR2 are MGHRA and YSYEKL. The CDR3 DNA follows: TGCGCCAGCAGCCAAGCCCCCTACAATGAGCAGTTCTTC. Translating gives CASSQAPYNEQFF.

The rearrangement links TRBV29-1 to TRBJ2-1; no definite D call. Trimming cost V 3 bases and J 10 bases, with 19 bases left between them. In germline, CDR1 is SQVTM, CDR2 ANQGSEA. CDR3 length equals 14 residues. The chain's CDR3 is CSVDVDGRPYEQFF. In DNA, the CDR3 is TGCAGCGTTGACGTGGACGGCAGACCCTACGAGCAGTTCTTC.

This clonotype was seen a handful of times. The V gene is TRBV30, the J gene TRBJ2-7; maybe TRBD2 (5 bases). This CDR3 is 12 amino acids long. Trimming left V 5 bases short and J 2 bases short, with 10 bases between. Per the germline V gene, CDR1 is GTSNPN and CDR2 is SVGIG (reference sequence). DNA for the CDR3: TGTGCCTGGGAAAGCGGAACCTACGAGCAGTACTTC. This gives the protein CAWESGTYEQYF.

This chain links TRBV5-4 with TRBJ2-1; D not resolved. V lost 0 bases, J lost 0 bases, and 10 bases lay in between. Looked up from germline, CDR1 is SGHNT and CDR2 is YYREEE (reference sequence). The CDR3 extends over 16 amino acids. The DNA for the CDR3 is TGTGCCAGCAGCTTGGGGAGCCCGAGCTCCTACAATGAGCAGTTCTTC. Translation: CASSLGSPSSYNEQFF. The variable domain in full, with the rest retrieved from reference TRBV5-4 and TRBJ2-1, is ETGVTQSPTHLIKTRGQQVTLRCSSQSGHNTVSWYQQALGQGPQFIFQYYREEENGRGNFPPRFSGLQFPNYSSELNVNALELDDSALYLCASSLGSPSSYNEQFFGPGTRLTVL.

This sequence joins TRBV20-1 and TRBJ2-7, with 13 bases aligning to TRBD2. The CDR3 spans 13 residues. J lost 5 bases, V lost 6 bases, and 4 bases had no gene match. Germline lookup yields CDR1 DFQATT and CDR2 SNEGSKA (reference sequence). The CDR3, as DNA: TGCAGTGCGACGGGACTAGCGGGACACGAGCAGTACTTC. It yields the protein CSATGLAGHEQYF.

This clonotype was detected ten times or more. The chain carries TRBV20-1 and TRBJ2-3, with D maybe TRBD2 (5 bases). Per the germline V gene, CDR1 is DFQATT and CDR2 is SNEGSKA (reference sequence). Trimming stripped 3 bases from V and 11 bases from J, with 12 bases between. There are 11 residues in the CDR3. CDR3 nucleotide sequence: TGCAGTGCTAGCTCTCAGCGGAAGCAGTATTTT. Protein product: CSASSQRKQYF.